A single sample is the source of the 13 T cell receptor beta chains below, sequenced in a study of cytomegalovirus exposure and HLA in healthy donors. Primers for the PCR totalled 60 Vbeta and 13 Jbeta. Measured with immunoSEQ multiplex PCR; TCRdb has only the in-frame clones, and not every one. The table records some 140,000 clones, more than 70% of them present only once. Sequenced: PBMCs. The receptors derive from a male donor in good health and CMV-seropositive.

This rearrangement joins TRBV4-1 to TRBJ2-7; D possibly corresponds to TRBD2 (6 bases). The CDR3 is made up of 13 amino acids. Germline CDR1 reads MGHRA; CDR2 reads YSYEKL. V lost 1 base and J lost 2, with 6 bases in between. Here the CDR3 reads CASSQGLAYEQYF. CDR3 sequence (DNA): TGCGCCAGCAGCCAAGGACTAGCCTACGAGCAGTACTTC.

The rearrangement links TRBV5-8 to TRBJ1-5; 7 nucleotides agree with TRBD1. CDR1 and CDR2 from the germline V gene are SGHTS and YDEGEE. Trimming at V came to 4 bases and at J to 3 bases, leaving 7 bases not matched to a gene. The CDR3 loop spans 15 amino acids. CDR3 DNA sequence: TGTGCCAGCAGCCCCGGGACAGCACTCAATCAGCCCCAGCATTTT. This gives the protein CASSPGTALNQPQHF. Filled out from reference TRBV5-8 and TRBJ1-5, the complete variable domain reads EAGVTQSPTHLIKTRGQQATLRCSPISGHTSVYWYQQALGLGLQFLLWYDEGEERNRGNFPPRFSGRQFPNYSSELNVNALELEDSALYLCASSPGTALNQPQHFGDGTRLSIL.

The chain links TRBV5-1 to TRBJ2-7; a possible D gene is TRBD1 (5 bases). CDR1 is SGHRS, CDR2 YFSETQ, per germline. V was clipped by 4 bases and J by 3 bases, with 14 bases between them. CDR3 length: 14 residues. The CDR3 loop is CASSPRRQFYEQYF. CDR3 DNA: TGCGCCAGCAGCCCGAGACGACAGTTCTACGAGCAGTACTTC. Based on the CDR3 plus reference TRBV5-1 and TRBJ2-7, the full variable domain is KAGVTQTPRYLIKTRGQQVTLSCSPISGHRSVSWYQQTPGQGLQFLFEYFSETQRNKGNFPGRFSGRQFSNSRSEMNVSTLELGDSALYLCASSPRRQFYEQYFGPGTRLTVT.

This chain links TRBV7-9 with TRBJ1-3; D is undetermined. Trimming pared 0 bases from V and 7 bases from J, leaving 4 bases between. Germline V gives CDR1 SEHNR, CDR2 FQNEAQ (reference sequence). The CDR3 totals 12 residues. CDR3 DNA: TGTGCCAGCAGCTTAGCGGAGAACACCATATATTTT. Its protein is CASSLAENTIYF.

This clone was picked up one time. The chain recombines TRBV7-9 with TRBJ2-1; possibly TRBD2 for D (5 bases). This CDR3 has 16 amino acids. CDR1 is SEHNR and CDR2 is FQNEAQ in the germline V gene (reference sequence). V lost 1 base, J lost 4 bases, and 14 bases lay in between. The CDR3 sequence is CASSLVERLLYNEQFF. For the CDR3, the DNA is TGTGCCAGCAGCTTAGTCGAACGACTACTTTACAATGAGCAGTTCTTC.

This clone has a handful of counts. The chain links TRBV2 to TRBJ2-7, with D uncertain. This CDR3 has 14 amino acids. V was shortened by 3 bases and J by 3 bases, with 12 bases between the two germline ends. In germline, CDR1 is SNHLY, CDR2 FYNNEI. In nucleotides, the CDR3 is TGTGCCAGCAGTGATATTAACAGCCTCTACGAGCAGTACTTC. It specifies CASSDINSLYEQYF.

The rearrangement links TRBV13 to TRBJ2-5; 13 nucleotides line up with TRBD2. The CDR3 sequence is 16 residues long. Trimming removed 5 bases from V and 2 bases from J; junction bases left unmatched: 5. The germline CDR1 and CDR2 sequences are PRHDT and FYEKMQ (reference sequence). Here the CDR3 DNA reads TGTGCCAGCAGCCCGGGACTAGCGGGGAAACAAGAGACCCAGTACTTC. It translates to CASSPGLAGKQETQYF.

This clone was recorded only once. This chain connects TRBV7-2 to TRBJ2-3; D gene uncertain. CDR3 length: 15 amino acids. Trimming took 1 base from V and 4 from J, leaving 12 bases between them. CDR1 and CDR2 (germline): SGHTA, FQGNSA. In nucleotides, the CDR3 is TGTGCCAGCAGCTTAGTCCCTAGTGCCGCAGATACGCAGTATTTT. As protein: CASSLVPSAADTQYF.

J is TRBJ2-7 and V is TRBV9, with 7 bases fitting TRBD1. The V gene's germline CDR1 is SGDLS and CDR2 YYNGEE. V shed 3 bases, J shed 2 bases, and the junction held 5 bases outside the gene matches. The length of the CDR3 is 14 residues. The CDR3 protein is CASSAETGTYEQYF. In DNA, the CDR3 is TGTGCCAGCAGCGCCGAGACAGGGACCTACGAGCAGTACTTC.

The CDR3 region is CASSLEQNYEQYF. The CDR3, as DNA: TGTGCCAGCAGCTTAGAACAAAACTACGAGCAGTACTTC. The rearrangement joins TRBV11-1 to TRBJ2-7; no firm D call. CDR1 is SGHAT and CDR2 is FQDESV in the germline V gene (reference sequence). V was trimmed by 1 base and J by 3 bases, leaving 7 bases between them. The CDR3 consists of 13 residues. The full variable domain, in which reference TRBV11-1 and TRBJ2-7 provide the parts outside the CDR3, is EAEVAQSPRYKITEKSQAVAFWCDPISGHATLYWYRQILGQGPELLVQFQDESVVDDSQLPKDRFSAERLKGVDSTLKIQPAELGDSAMYLCASSLEQNYEQYFGPGTRLTVT.

The V gene is TRBV9, the J gene TRBJ2-5, with D possibly matching TRBD2 (7 bases). CDR1 and CDR2 from the germline V gene are SGDLS and YYNGEE. This CDR3 has 14 residues. Trimming removed 1 base from V and 5 bases from J, with 12 bases in between. The DNA of the CDR3 is TGTGCCAGCAGCGTATCGGGGGGCCAGGAGACCCAGTACTTC. It is translated as CASSVSGGQETQYF.

This clone showed up just a few times. The chain carries TRBV10-3 and TRBJ2-3; tentative D call: TRBD1 (5 bases). Trimming cost V 8 bases and J 2 bases, with 14 bases left between them. Germline V gene lookup returns CDR1 ENHRY and CDR2 SYGVKD. CDR3 length: 14 amino acids. DNA for the CDR3: TGTGCCATCCGTCTTGACAGTATCACAGATACGCAGTATTTT. Translated: CAIRLDSITDTQYF.

This rearrangement joins TRBV27 to TRBJ1-2, with 7 bases matching TRBD1. The CDR3 loop spans 14 amino acids. The junction had 9 bases not matched to a gene; V was cut back by 2 bases and J by 9 bases. Germline CDR1 is MNHEY and CDR2 is SMNVEV (reference sequence). The CDR3 is CASSLRDSFGSYTF. CDR3 bases: TGTGCCAGCAGTTTACGGGACAGCTTCGGCAGCTACACCTTC.